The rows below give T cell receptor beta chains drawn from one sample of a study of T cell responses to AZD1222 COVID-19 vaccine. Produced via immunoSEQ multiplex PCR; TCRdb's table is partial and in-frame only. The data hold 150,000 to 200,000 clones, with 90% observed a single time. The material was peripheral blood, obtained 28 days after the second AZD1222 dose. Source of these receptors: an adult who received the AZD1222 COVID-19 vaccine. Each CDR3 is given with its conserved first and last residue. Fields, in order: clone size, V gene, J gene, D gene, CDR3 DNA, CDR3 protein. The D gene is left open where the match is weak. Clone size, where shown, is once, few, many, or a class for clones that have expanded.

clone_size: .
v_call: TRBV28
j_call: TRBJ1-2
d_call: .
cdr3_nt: TGTGCCAGCAGTTTATCGGGGGGACGGGGCTACACCTTC
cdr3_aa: CASSLSGGRGYTF

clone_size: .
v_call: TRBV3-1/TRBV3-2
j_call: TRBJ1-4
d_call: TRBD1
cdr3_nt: TGTGCCAGCAGCCGACAGACAGGGCCTAATGAAAAACTGTTTTTT
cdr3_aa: CASSRQTGPNEKLFF

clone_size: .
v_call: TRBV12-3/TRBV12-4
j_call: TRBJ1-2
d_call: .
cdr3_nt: TGTGCCACCGTCGGAGTTGCTAACTATGGCTACACCTTC
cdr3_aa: CATVGVANYGYTF

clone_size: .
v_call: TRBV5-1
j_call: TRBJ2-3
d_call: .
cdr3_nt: TGCGCCAGCAGCCCTCGGGCCCCCGCAGATACGCAGTATTTT
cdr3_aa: CASSPRAPADTQYF

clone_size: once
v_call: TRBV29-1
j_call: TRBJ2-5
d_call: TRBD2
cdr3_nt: TGCAGCGTTGTAATCACGGGGGGGGTAGGAGAGACCCAGTACTTC
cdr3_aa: CSVVITGGVGETQYF

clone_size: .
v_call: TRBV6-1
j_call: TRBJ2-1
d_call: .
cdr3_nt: TGTGCCAGCAGTGACGTGGGACGGGGGAACTACAATGAGCAGTTCTTC
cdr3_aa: CASSDVGRGNYNEQFF

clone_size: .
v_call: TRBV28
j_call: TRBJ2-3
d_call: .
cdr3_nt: TGTGCCAGCAGTGCTTCGGGTTTTGAACTTACAGATACGCAGTATTTT
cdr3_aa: CASSASGFELTDTQYF

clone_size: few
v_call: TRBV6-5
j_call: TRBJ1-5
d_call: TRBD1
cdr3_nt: TGTGCCAGCAGACCTACAGGGGGCAGCAATCAGCCCCAGCATTTT
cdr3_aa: CASRPTGGSNQPQHF

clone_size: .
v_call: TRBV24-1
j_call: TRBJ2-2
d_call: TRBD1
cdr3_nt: TGTGCCACCAGTGATTTGGGACAGGGGGACACCGGGGAGCTGTTTTTT
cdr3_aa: CATSDLGQGDTGELFF

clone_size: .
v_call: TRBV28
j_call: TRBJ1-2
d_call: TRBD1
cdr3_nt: TGTGCCAGCAGTTCACGCGGACAGGCTCATGGGATGTACGGCTACACCTTC
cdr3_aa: CASSSRGQAHGMYGYTF

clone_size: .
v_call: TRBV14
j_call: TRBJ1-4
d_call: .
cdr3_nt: TGTGCCAGCAGCCAAGATCGGTTTTGGGGTTCGGCTAATGAAAAACTGTTTTTT
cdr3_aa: CASSQDRFWGSANEKLFF

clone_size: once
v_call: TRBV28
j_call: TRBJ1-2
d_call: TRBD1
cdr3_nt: TGTGCCAGCAGTTCCCCGACAGGGGCTAACTATGGCTACACCTTC
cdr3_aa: CASSSPTGANYGYTF

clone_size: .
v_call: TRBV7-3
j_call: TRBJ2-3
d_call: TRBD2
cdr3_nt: TGTGCCAGCAGCTTGACTAGCGGGACGTACACAGATACGCAGTATTTT
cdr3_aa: CASSLTSGTYTDTQYF

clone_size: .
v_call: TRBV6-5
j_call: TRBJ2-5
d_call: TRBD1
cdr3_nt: TGTGCCAGCAGTCGGGACAGGGAGGGGGCCCAGTACTTC
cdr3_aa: CASSRDREGAQYF

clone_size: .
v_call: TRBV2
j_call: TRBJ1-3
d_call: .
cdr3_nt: TGTGCCAGCATCGTAACATTAAGCTCTGGAAACACCATATATTTT
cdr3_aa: CASIVTLSSGNTIYF

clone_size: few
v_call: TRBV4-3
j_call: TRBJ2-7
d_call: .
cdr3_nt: TGCGCCAGCAGCCAAGATTGGGGGCAGTCCTACGAGCAGTACTTC
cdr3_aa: CASSQDWGQSYEQYF

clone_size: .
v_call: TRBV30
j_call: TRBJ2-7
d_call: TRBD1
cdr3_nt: TGTGCCTGGAAGCCCCCGGGACAGCGATCCTACGAGCAGTACTTC
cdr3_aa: CAWKPPGQRSYEQYF

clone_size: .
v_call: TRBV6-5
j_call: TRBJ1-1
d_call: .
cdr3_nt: TGTGCCAGCAGGGGAGACAGCCTTAACACTGAAGCTTTCTTT
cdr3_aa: CASRGDSLNTEAFF

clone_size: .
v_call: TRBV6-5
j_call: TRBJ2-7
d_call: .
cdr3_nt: TGTGCCAGCAGGAGATTGGGGACTGCCAGCTACGAGCAGTACTTC
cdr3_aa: CASRRLGTASYEQYF

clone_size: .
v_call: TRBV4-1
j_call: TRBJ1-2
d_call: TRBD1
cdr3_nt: TGCGCCAGCAGCCGAGGACAGGGGGTCTATGGCTACACCTTC
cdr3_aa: CASSRGQGVYGYTF

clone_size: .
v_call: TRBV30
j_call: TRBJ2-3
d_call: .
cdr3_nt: TGTGCCTGGAGTGTAGTGGGCGCAGATACGCAGTATTTT
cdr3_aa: CAWSVVGADTQYF

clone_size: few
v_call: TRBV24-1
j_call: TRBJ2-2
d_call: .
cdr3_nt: TGTGCCACCACACAGGGGGGGGCCGGGGAGCTGTTTTTT
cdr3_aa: CATTQGGAGELFF

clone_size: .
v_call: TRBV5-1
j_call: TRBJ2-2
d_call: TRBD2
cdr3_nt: TGCGCCAGCAGCCCGGGACTACGAGCGAACACCGGGGAGCTGTTTTTT
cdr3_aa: CASSPGLRANTGELFF

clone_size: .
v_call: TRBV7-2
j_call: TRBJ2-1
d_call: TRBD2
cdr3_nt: TGTGCCAGCAGCTTAAGTGGACTAGCGGGCATGGGATTTTACAATGAGCAGTTCTTC
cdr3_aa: CASSLSGLAGMGFYNEQFF

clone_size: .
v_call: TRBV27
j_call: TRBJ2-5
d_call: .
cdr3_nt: TGTGCCAGCAGTTCAACAAGCTGGGGCACCCAGTACTTC
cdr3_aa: CASSSTSWGTQYF

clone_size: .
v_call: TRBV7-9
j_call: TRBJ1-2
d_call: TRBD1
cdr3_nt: TGTGCCAGCAGCTTACTCGACAGGGTACAGGGCTACACCTTC
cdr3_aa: CASSLLDRVQGYTF

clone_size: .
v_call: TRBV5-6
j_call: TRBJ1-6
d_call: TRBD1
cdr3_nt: TGTGCCAGCAGCTCCTACAGGGGCTCACCCCTCCACTTT
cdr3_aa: CASSSYRGSPLHF

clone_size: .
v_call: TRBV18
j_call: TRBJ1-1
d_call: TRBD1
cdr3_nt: TGTGCCAGCTCACCCCGACAGGGGGCAGGGGCTGAAGCTTTCTTT
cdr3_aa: CASSPRQGAGAEAFF

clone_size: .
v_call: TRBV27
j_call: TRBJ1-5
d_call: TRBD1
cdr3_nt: TGTGCCAGCAGCGACAGGGGGCCACAGCCCCAGCATTTT
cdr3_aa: CASSDRGPQPQHF

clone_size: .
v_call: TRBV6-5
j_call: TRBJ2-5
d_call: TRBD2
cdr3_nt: TGTGCCAGCAGAGCGGGAGTTCACGAGACCCAGTACTTC
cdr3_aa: CASRAGVHETQYF

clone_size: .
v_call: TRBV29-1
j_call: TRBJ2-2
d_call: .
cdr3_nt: TGCAGCGTTGGACGGACAGATGGTTTCGGGGAGCTGTTTTTT
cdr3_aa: CSVGRTDGFGELFF

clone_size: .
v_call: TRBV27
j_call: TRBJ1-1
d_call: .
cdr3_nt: TGTGCCAGCAGATGGGGGCTGAACACTGAAGCTTTCTTT
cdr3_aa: CASRWGLNTEAFF

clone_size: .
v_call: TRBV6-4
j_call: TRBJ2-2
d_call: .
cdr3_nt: TGTGCCAGCAGTAGGGGTACCGGGGAGCTGTTTTTT
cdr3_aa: CASSRGTGELFF

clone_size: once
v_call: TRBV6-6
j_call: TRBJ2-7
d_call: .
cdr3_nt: TGTGCCAGCAGCAACCCTTCCAACGAGCAGTACTTC
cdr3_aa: CASSNPSNEQYF

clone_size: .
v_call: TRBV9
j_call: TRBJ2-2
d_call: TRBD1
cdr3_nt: TGTGCCAGCAGCAGGGGGCGCGGGGAGCTGTTTTTT
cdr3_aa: CASSRGRGELFF

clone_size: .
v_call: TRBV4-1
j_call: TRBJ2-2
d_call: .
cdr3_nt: TGCGCCAGCAGCCAAGTGGCAGGGAGAACCACCGGGGAGCTGTTTTTT
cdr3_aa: CASSQVAGRTTGELFF

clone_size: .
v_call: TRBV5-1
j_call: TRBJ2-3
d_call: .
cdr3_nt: TGCGCCAGCAGCCATCTGAGAAGGAGCCCAGATACGCAGTATTTT
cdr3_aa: CASSHLRRSPDTQYF

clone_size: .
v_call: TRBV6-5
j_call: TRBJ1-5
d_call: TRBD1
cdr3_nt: TGTGCCAGCACAGGGGGCGGCAATCAGCCCCAGCATTTT
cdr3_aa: CASTGGGNQPQHF

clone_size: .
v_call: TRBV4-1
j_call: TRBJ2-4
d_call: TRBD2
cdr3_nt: TGCGCCAGCAGCCTCGGGACTAGCGGGGGGGTGTTAGCCAAAAACATTCAGTACTTC
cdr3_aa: CASSLGTSGGVLAKNIQYF

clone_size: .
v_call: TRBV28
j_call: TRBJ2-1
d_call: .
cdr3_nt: TGTGCCAGCCAACCTACTATCGGCTACAATGAGCAGTTCTTC
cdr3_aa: CASQPTIGYNEQFF

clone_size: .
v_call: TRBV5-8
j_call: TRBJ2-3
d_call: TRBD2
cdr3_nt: TGTGCCAGCAGCTCTCAAGCGGGAGGTTCCACAGATACGCAGTATTTT
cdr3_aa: CASSSQAGGSTDTQYF

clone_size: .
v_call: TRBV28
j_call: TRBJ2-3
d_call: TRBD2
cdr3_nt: TGTGCCAGCAGTCCGGGGGGGGGACACGCCACAGATACGCAGTATTTT
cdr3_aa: CASSPGGGHATDTQYF

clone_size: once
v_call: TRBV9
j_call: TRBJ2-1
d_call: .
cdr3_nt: TGTGCCAGCAGCGTAGATCCGGTCCCTAGCTCCTACAATGAGCAGTTCTTC
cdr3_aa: CASSVDPVPSSYNEQFF

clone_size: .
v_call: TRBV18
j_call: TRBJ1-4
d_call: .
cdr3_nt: TGTGCCAGCTCGCAAAGTCGCGGCTTAACTAATGAAAAACTGTTTTTT
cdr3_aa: CASSQSRGLTNEKLFF

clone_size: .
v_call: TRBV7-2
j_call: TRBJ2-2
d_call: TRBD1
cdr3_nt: TGTGCCAGCAGCCTGGGACAGGGTGGGACCGGGGAGCTGTTTTTT
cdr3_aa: CASSLGQGGTGELFF

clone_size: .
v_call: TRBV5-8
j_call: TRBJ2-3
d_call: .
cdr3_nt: TGTGCCAGCAGCTCTCCGGGGTTTACGCAGTATTTT
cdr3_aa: CASSSPGFTQYF

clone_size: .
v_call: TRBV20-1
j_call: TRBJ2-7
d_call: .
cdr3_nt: TGCAGTGCTAGTCGAACGCTCGGGGAGCACTACGAGCAGTACTTC
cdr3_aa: CSASRTLGEHYEQYF

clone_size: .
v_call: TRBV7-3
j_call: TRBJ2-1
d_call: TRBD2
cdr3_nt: TGTGCCAGCAGCCCCCAAGGAGCGGGAGTCTACAATGAGCAGTTCTTC
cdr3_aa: CASSPQGAGVYNEQFF